The clone carrying this TCR beta chain was seen more than once but under ten times. The antigen remains undetermined. The authors extracted RNA and reverse transcribed it into cDNA as the sequencing template. Using immunoSEQ multiplex PCR, the repertoire was profiled, and TCRdb retains in-frame clones only, with some absent. The sample has 200,000 to 250,000 clones; around 62% are singletons. This entry is derived from a study of CD8+ T cells in alopecia areata. Study background: Treated patients were given 5 to 10 mg oral tofacitinib twice daily.

General study points: Although TCR sharing was seen in mice, sharing across patients was less clear, possibly for HLA-related reasons.

Looked up from germline, CDR1 is MNHEY and CDR2 is SVGAGI. V gave up 0 bases and J gave up 4 bases, with 9 bases separating them. The CDR3 has 15 amino acids. Alopecia areata patients gave lesional scalp punch biopsies and peripheral blood samples. The TCR comes from a human donor with alopecia areata. The sequenced sample was CD4+ T cells sorted from blood, obtained at week 0. The rearrangement links TRBV6-5 to TRBJ1-4, with no clear D. DNA for the CDR3: TGTGCCAGCAGTTACTCGAAAGGGTTTAATGAAAAACTGTTTTTT. Amino acids: CASSYSKGFNEKLFF.